This TCR beta chain is from a study of tumor-infiltrating lymphocytes in primary liver carcinoma. Trimming removed 0 bases at V and 5 bases at J, with 8 bases between. CDR3 length equals 14 residues. Germline lookup yields CDR1 MNHNY and CDR2 SVGAGI (reference sequence). This clonotype was detected ten times or more. Its matching antigen is unknown. The blood RNA (from unsorted whole blood) was obtained, and germline DNA was also extracted. Synthesis of TCR beta cDNA was carried out from 450 to 500 ng total RNA with a constant-region primer. Slightly modified ARM-PCR with three nested multiplex PCR rounds yielded TCR beta libraries. Rounds one and two of PCR, each of roughly 10 cycles, were primed with TRBV1-TRBV30 forward primers and a C-beta reverse primer. TCRdb called the multiplex PCR reads again in MiXCR, with one record for every CDR3 protein. The sample consists of fewer than 400,000 distinct CDR3 sequences, 45% to 70% of them appearing once.

Study-wide results and limits: Overlap between tumor regions exceeded overlap of tumor with adjacent tissue or blood.

This sequence joins TRBV6-6 and TRBJ2-1; a weak D match, TRBD2 (5 bases). The receptor's source is a young woman with primary liver carcinoma and hepatitis B virus infection. The sample was peripheral blood. This CDR3 reads CASSYSDGNNEQFF. CDR3 coding DNA: TGTGCCAGCAGTTACTCCGACGGGAACAATGAGCAGTTCTTC.